Below are 24 T cell receptor beta chains sequenced from a single sample in a study of blood T cell repertoires in COVID-19. Using immunoSEQ multiplex PCR, the repertoire was profiled, and TCRdb retains in-frame clones only, with some absent. The sample lists some 200,000 clones; around 90% were seen once. Material for sequencing was PBMCs or T cells enriched from blood (not recorded which). The receptors derive from a woman in her 30s who had recovered from COVID-19.

As to this clone: Other DNA variants within this sample encode the same CDR3. The chain couples TRBV19 to TRBJ2-3, with TRBD2 matching 9 bases. Trimming took 4 bases from V and 0 from J; bases not matched to a gene: 5. The germline V gene has CDR1 LNHDA and CDR2 SQIVND (reference sequence). The CDR3 runs to 16 residues. CDR3 sequence: CASSNRAGGSTDTQYF. In DNA form, the CDR3 reads TGTGCCAGTAGTAATAGAGCGGGGGGAAGCACAGATACGCAGTATTTT. The whole variable domain, filled in from reference TRBV19 and TRBJ2-3, reads DGGITQSPKYLFRKEGQNVTLSCEQNLNHDAMYWYRQDPGQGLRLIYYSQIVNDFQKGDIAEGYSVSREKKESFPLTVTSAQKNPTAFYLCASSNRAGGSTDTQYFGPGTRLTVL.

CDR3 sequence (DNA): TGTGCCTCCGGGAGCGATAACTACGAGCAGTACTTC. Encoded protein: CASGSDNYEQYF. The chain joins TRBV30 to TRBJ2-7; the D gene is possibly TRBD2 (6 bases). This CDR3 has 12 residues. Germline-derived CDR1 and CDR2 are GTSNPN and SVGIG (reference sequence). Trimming stripped 7 bases from V and 3 bases from J, with 13 bases between.

A single count supports this clone. The chain links TRBV29-1 to TRBJ2-3; 8 nucleotides align to TRBD1. The length of the CDR3 is 16 residues. Germline trimming cut 0 bases from V and 6 bases from J; bases unmatched to any gene: 11. Germline V gives CDR1 SQVTM, CDR2 ANQGSEA. Written as DNA, the CDR3 is TGCAGCGTTGAAGATCTTATAGGGCAGGGGGCTGATACGCAGTATTTT. Protein product: CSVEDLIGQGADTQYF.

The V gene is TRBV11-3, the J gene TRBJ2-4; a weak D match, TRBD1 (6 bases). Trimming cost V 3 bases and J 3 bases, with 12 bases left between them. This CDR3 spans 15 amino acids. Looked up from germline, CDR1 is SGHNT and CDR2 is YENEEA. CDR3 DNA sequence: TGTGCCAGCAGCTTTCGGGACACCGGCAAAAACATTCAGTACTTC. It yields the protein CASSFRDTGKNIQYF. Filled out from reference TRBV11-3 and TRBJ2-4, the complete variable domain reads EAGVVQSPRYKIIEKKQPVAFWCNPISGHNTLYWYLQNLGQGPELLIRYENEEAVDDSQLPKDRFSAERLKGVDSTLKIQPAELGDSAVYLCASSFRDTGKNIQYFGAGTRLSVL.

The chain has TRBV13 and TRBJ2-7; 9 nucleotides agree with TRBD2. The junction had 7 bases not matched to a gene; V was cut back by 3 bases and J by 4 bases. CDR1 is PRHDT, CDR2 FYEKMQ, per germline (reference sequence). This CDR3 comprises 15 residues. DNA of the CDR3: TGTGCCAGCAGCTTGGGGGGACTAGCCCGGTACGAGCAGTACTTC. Protein product: CASSLGGLARYEQYF.

The V gene is TRBV6-2 or TRBV6-3, the J gene TRBJ1-2; 7 bases are a match to TRBD1. In germline, CDR1 is MNHEY, CDR2 SVGEGT. CDR3 size: 15 residues. The junction had 7 bases not matched to a gene; V was cut back by 2 bases and J by 4 bases. CDR3 protein: CASSYLRDSFYGYTF. DNA of the CDR3: TGTGCCAGCAGTTACCTACGGGACAGCTTCTATGGCTACACCTTC.

The chain is built from TRBV6-5 and TRBJ1-1; 7 nucleotides line up with TRBD1. Unmatched junction bases numbered 4, after V lost 8 bases and J lost 1 base. Germline V gene data show CDR1 as MNHEY and CDR2 as SVGAGI. This CDR3 contains 13 residues. CDR3 loop: CASGGQRNTEAFF. CDR3 in DNA: TGTGCCAGCGGGGGACAGCGGAACACTGAAGCTTTCTTT.

This rearrangement joins TRBV28 to TRBJ1-3; 8 bases map to TRBD1. The CDR3 covers 15 residues. Trimming at V came to 5 bases and at J to 8 bases, leaving 11 bases not matched to a gene. The V gene's germline CDR1 is MDHEN and CDR2 SYDVKM. The CDR3 is CASSLGTGRGDTIYF. The CDR3 region has the DNA TGTGCCAGCAGTCTCGGGACAGGACGCGGCGACACCATATATTTT.

This chain uses TRBV6-5 with TRBJ1-2; tentatively, D is TRBD1 (6 bases). The germline V gene has CDR1 MNHEY and CDR2 SVGAGI. V lost 8 bases, J lost 4 bases, and 14 bases lay in between. The CDR3 runs to 13 residues. Here the CDR3 reads CASREQGSYGYTF. The CDR3 DNA sequence: TGTGCCAGCCGAGAACAGGGATCCTATGGCTACACCTTC.

The V gene is TRBV27, the J gene TRBJ1-5; no reliable D call. Deletions cut 8 bases from V and 4 bases from J, with 15 bases between. The CDR3 sequence is 14 residues long. CDR1 is MNHEY, CDR2 SMNVEV, per germline (reference sequence). The CDR3 nucleotides are TGTGCCAGCGTAAACGGGGTCCCAAATCAGCCCCAGCATTTT. Protein product: CASVNGVPNQPQHF.

This clone was found a few times. The chain links TRBV7-9 to TRBJ2-1, with a tentative D call TRBD2 (6 bases). The germline gives CDR1 SEHNR, CDR2 FQNEAQ (reference sequence). The CDR3 length is 14 residues. The V gene lost 3 bases and the J gene lost 5 bases, with 11 bases spanning the gap. The CDR3 DNA is TGTGCCAGCAGCTTGGAGGGGACGGACAATGAGCAGTTCTTC. Protein: CASSLEGTDNEQFF. The full variable domain, its missing parts supplied by reference TRBV7-9 and TRBJ2-1, is DTGVSQNPRHKITKRGQNVTFRCDPISEHNRLYWYRQTLGQGPEFLTYFQNEAQLEKSRLLSDRFSAERPKGSFSTLEIQRTEQGDSAMYLCASSLEGTDNEQFFGPGTRLTVL.

The V and J genes are TRBV7-9 and TRBJ2-3; tentative D call: TRBD1 (5 bases). Trimming removed 1 base from V and 0 bases from J, with 14 bases in between. The CDR3 totals 17 residues. CDR1 is SEHNR and CDR2 is FQNEAQ in the germline V gene (reference sequence). The CDR3 region is CASSLDNSRVSTDTQYF. CDR3 DNA: TGTGCCAGCAGCTTAGATAATTCCAGGGTTAGCACAGATACGCAGTATTTT.

The chain has TRBV20-1 and TRBJ2-7; D is possibly TRBD1 (6 bases). The V gene lost 5 bases and the J gene lost 6 bases, with 11 bases spanning the gap. The CDR3 runs to 11 residues. Germline CDR1 is DFQATT and CDR2 is SNEGSKA (reference sequence). CDR3 bases: TGCAGTGCTTTTCGGACAGCCGAGCAGTACTTC. Protein: CSAFRTAEQYF.

The V and J genes are TRBV6-2 or TRBV6-3 and TRBJ1-1; a weak D match, TRBD1 (6 bases). V shed 5 bases and J shed 5 bases, with 12 bases lying between them. The CDR3 is 13 amino acids. Germline V lookup: CDR1 MNHEY, CDR2 SVGEGT. The CDR3 protein is CASSPQGWTEAFF. For the CDR3, the DNA is TGTGCCAGCAGTCCACAGGGCTGGACTGAAGCTTTCTTT.

The rearrangement joins TRBV5-6 to TRBJ1-1; a weak D match, TRBD1 (5 bases). Germline lookup yields CDR1 SGHDT and CDR2 YYEEEE. Trimming stripped 3 bases from V and 8 bases from J, with 14 bases between. The CDR3 loop spans 13 amino acids. The CDR3 nucleotides read TGTGCCAGCAGCTGGACCGGACAAGGGGAAGCTTTCTTT. Protein: CASSWTGQGEAFF.

About this clone itself: Distinct nucleotide sequences in the sample also encode this CDR3. The chain recombines TRBV20-1 with TRBJ2-7; D gene unclear. Trimming took 3 bases from V and 4 from J, leaving 10 bases between them. This CDR3 spans 12 amino acids. Germline V lookup: CDR1 DFQATT, CDR2 SNEGSKA (reference sequence). The CDR3 region has the DNA TGCAGTGCTAGTTACAGCTCGTACGAGCAGTACTTC. Its protein product is CSASYSSYEQYF.

The J gene is TRBJ2-7, the V gene TRBV2; 9 bases line up with TRBD2. The CDR3 spans 15 residues. V shed 4 bases and J 2 bases; nucleotides not matched to a gene: 6. Looked up from germline, CDR1 is SNHLY and CDR2 is FYNNEI. CDR3 residues: CASSGAGGPPYEQYF. The CDR3 DNA follows: TGTGCCAGCAGTGGTGCGGGGGGGCCTCCCTACGAGCAGTACTTC. The full variable domain, rest sourced from reference TRBV2 and TRBJ2-7, is EPEVTQTPSHQVTQMGQEVILRCVPISNHLYFYWYRQILGQKVEFLVSFYNNEISEKSEIFDDQFSVERPDGSNFTLKIRSTKLEDSAMYFCASSGAGGPPYEQYFGPGTRLTVT.

V is TRBV4-3 and J is TRBJ1-4; D is possibly TRBD1 (6 bases). CDR1 and CDR2 from the germline V gene are LGHNA and YSLEER. The CDR3 is 16 amino acids. Trimming took off 1 base at V and 12 bases at J, with 21 bases between the two ends. CDR3 sequence reads: CASSQVGGQGPRELFF. Written as DNA, the CDR3 is TGCGCCAGCAGCCAAGTAGGGGGACAAGGCCCTAGGGAACTGTTTTTT.

The chain employs TRBV29-1 and TRBJ1-2, with a possible D match to TRBD1 (5 bases). Germline V gene data show CDR1 as SQVTM and CDR2 as ANQGSEA. The CDR3 covers 14 residues. Trimming pared 4 bases from V and 8 bases from J, leaving 20 bases between. CDR3 DNA sequence: TGCAGCGTTGGGGTGTATCTCGGGACTTTGGGCTACACCTTC. Translated, it gives CSVGVYLGTLGYTF.

J is TRBJ1-4 and V is TRBV4-1, with D unresolved. The CDR3 is made up of 16 amino acids. Trimming left V 0 bases short and J 4 bases short, with 12 bases between. CDR1 MGHRA and CDR2 YSYEKL come from the germline V gene. The CDR3 bases are TGCGCCAGCAGCCAAGATCCTTTGGGAGATAATGAAAAACTGTTTTTT. It specifies CASSQDPLGDNEKLFF.

This chain connects TRBV6-2 or TRBV6-3 to TRBJ2-2; 7 nucleotides match TRBD2. This CDR3 has 16 amino acids. Trimming at V came to 2 bases and at J to 1 base, leaving 4 bases not matched to a gene. Per germline, CDR1 MNHEY and CDR2 SVGEGT. CDR3 nucleotide sequence: TGTGCCAGCAGTTACGGGTCTAGCGGGAACACCGGGGAGCTGTTTTTT. Residues: CASSYGSSGNTGELFF.

CDR3 amino acids: CASSQQLYDSPLHF. The CDR3 DNA reads TGTGCCAGCAGCCAGCAACTGTATGATTCACCCCTCCACTTT. This chain uses TRBV3-1 (or the pseudogene TRBV3-2) with TRBJ1-6; D is undetermined. The CDR3 has 14 amino acids. V gave up 3 bases and J gave up 8 bases, with 11 bases separating them. Germline V gives CDR1 LGHDT, CDR2 YNNKEL (reference sequence).

This sequence joins TRBV2 and TRBJ2-1, with TRBD2 matching 10 bases. Germline-derived CDR1 and CDR2 are SNHLY and FYNNEI. The V gene end was trimmed by 7 bases and the J gene end by 4 bases; junction bases not matched to a gene: 10. This CDR3 is built from 16 residues. The CDR3 loop is CASTPGLAAFYNEQFF. The CDR3 DNA sequence: TGTGCCAGCACCCCAGGACTAGCGGCCTTTTACAATGAGCAGTTCTTC.

The V and J genes are TRBV4-2 and TRBJ1-2, with 10 bases that match TRBD1. After removal of 4 bases from V and 6 bases from J, the junction contained 2 bases not matched to a gene. Per the germline V gene, CDR1 is LGHNA and CDR2 is YNFKEQ. The CDR3 has 13 residues. CDR3 coding DNA: TGTGCCAGCAGCCCCGGGACAGGGGATGGCTACACCTTC. Protein sequence: CASSPGTGDGYTF.